The entry below describes one T cell receptor beta chain. The record originates from a study of blood T cell repertoires in COVID-19. The wider study: Samples of COVID-19 (acute and convalescent) were obtained from the United States, Italy and Spain. T cells, B-cell-depleted T cells, or PBMCs supplied cDNA or gDNA.

This CDR3 has 15 residues. Unmatched junction bases numbered 5, after V lost 3 bases and J lost 2 bases. Germline values: CDR1 MNHEY, CDR2 SMNVEV (reference sequence). Measured with immunoSEQ multiplex PCR; TCRdb has only the in-frame clones, and not every one. Of some 46,000 clones in the sample, 75% to 90% were seen once. Sequencing was performed on peripheral blood. The receptor comes from a man in his 60s with acute or convalescent COVID-19. The rearrangement joins TRBV27 to TRBJ2-7; 9 bases line up with TRBD2. Here the CDR3 reads CASSLGLAGTYEQYF. The CDR3 bases are TGTGCCAGCAGTTTGGGGCTAGCGGGAACCTACGAGCAGTACTTC.